Listed below are T cell receptor beta chains from one sample, sequenced in a study of radiotherapy plus CTLA-4 blockade in lung cancer. Sequencing was performed with immunoSEQ multiplex PCR; in TCRdb, only in-frame clones are kept and a portion is missing. Of some 40,000 clones in the sample, 60% to 80% were seen once. Sequenced here: peripheral blood, sampled from a patient treated with radiotherapy plus ipilimumab. The receptors stem from a human donor with non-small cell lung cancer whose response to radiotherapy plus ipilimumab could not be evaluated. Each CDR3 is given without its conserved first and last residue.

v_call cdr3_aa
TRBV27 ASSLKGGVLADTRTDTQY
TRBV2 ASSEGGEPYGYT
TRBV5-4 ASGDPTGGIYGYT
TRBV5-1 ASSLHGAEGYT
TRBV7-2 ASSPSWEGGYGYT
TRBV9 ASSTRWRPDSPLH
TRBV7-2 ASSLGTGNQPQH
TRBV28 ASSRDRGLRGYT
TRBV29-1 SVPGQVYNEQF
TRBV19 ASSTDRSNQPQH
TRBV9 ASSSHARASSYEQY
TRBV7-9 ASLRVAGGYNEQF
TRBV5-8 ASSFWSRDNEQF
TRBV7-9 ASSSGQGANEQY
TRBV7-2 ASSLGGTQY
TRBV28 ASSLISPAGELF
TRBV9 ASTEGFGNTIY
TRBV4-2 ASSQGAWTGNTGELF
TRBV9 ASTQGSEEKLF
TRBV7-8 ASSLLGDSYFLQETQY
TRBV28 ASSSGRAKNIQY
TRBV6-1 ASRVERLGTEAF
TRBV27 ASSFGIAVGGELF
TRBV5-5 ASSLAASTYNEQF